This T cell receptor (beta chain) was retrieved from a study of OX40 agonist ivuxolimab in advanced cancers. Broader study findings: Individuals who were partial responders at 0.1-3.0 mg/kg had clonal expansion that ranked among the lowest. There were, on average, more expanded clones in CD8+ T cells than in CD4+. At doses 0.1 to 3.0 mg/kg, CD4+ and CD8+ clones expanded.

To note about this clone: Its antigen is undetermined.

The J segment lost 4 bases and the V segment lost 6 bases, leaving 6 bases of the junction unmatched. Germline V lookup: CDR1 MNHEY, CDR2 SVGAGI. This CDR3 is 15 amino acids long. Here immunoSEQ multiplex PCR was the method, and the copy in TCRdb shows in-frame clones only, minus some. This table has roughly 92,000 clones, 91% appearing once. Sequencing used CD4+ or CD8+ T cells sorted from blood, obtained in a trial of the OX40 agonist ivuxolimab. The rearrangement joins TRBV6-5 to TRBJ1-2; the match to TRBD1 covers 12 bases. The clonotype comes from an adult with an advanced solid tumor such as melanoma, head and neck, liver or kidney cancer. The DNA for the CDR3 is TGTGCCAGCAGCTTGGGACAGGGGGCGGGCTATGGCTACACCTTC. Residues: CASSLGQGAGYGYTF.